Listed below are T cell receptor beta chains from one sample, sequenced in a study of OX40 agonist ivuxolimab in advanced cancers. The repertoire was sequenced with immunoSEQ multiplex PCR; TCRdb's copy has only in-frame clones and lacks some. This table has fewer than 55,000 clones, more than 80% appearing once. The sample here was CD4+ or CD8+ T cells sorted from blood, taken in a trial of the OX40 agonist ivuxolimab. These receptors all come from an adult with an advanced solid tumor such as melanoma, head and neck, liver or kidney cancer. The CDR3 runs from the conserved cysteine through the conserved F or W. The D gene is left open where the match is weak. Part of the rows lack a size; the others show once, few, many or a class for expanded clones.

TRBJ1-4 | NA | TRBV30 | once | CAWSVRGNPEKLFF | TGTGCCTGGAGTGTACGAGGGAACCCAGAAAAACTGTTTTTT
TRBJ1-4 | NA | TRBV11-2 | NA | CASSFVSEKLFF | TGTGCCAGCAGCTTCGTGAGTGAAAAACTGTTTTTT
TRBJ2-1 | TRBD2 | TRBV27 | NA | CASSLILGSGGRNEQFF | TGTGCCAGCAGTTTAATTCTTGGGAGCGGGGGGAGGAATGAGCAGTTCTTC
TRBJ2-7 | TRBD2 | TRBV6-4 | once | CASSEPQGLAGCFYEQYF | TGTGCCAGCAGTGAGCCCCAGGGACTAGCGGGGTGCTTCTACGAGCAGTACTTC
TRBJ2-1 | NA | TRBV5-8 | NA | CASSLHGNEQFF | TGTGCCAGCAGCTTGCATGGTAATGAGCAGTTCTTC
TRBJ2-5 | NA | TRBV7-3 | NA | CASSLTPGPQETQYF | TGTGCCAGCAGCTTAACCCCAGGGCCCCAAGAGACCCAGTACTTC
TRBJ2-1 | NA | TRBV5-1 | NA | CASSSGYNEQFF | TGCGCCAGCAGCAGCGGGTACAATGAGCAGTTCTTC
TRBJ2-5 | NA | TRBV11-2 | NA | CASGSLAQETQYF | TGTGCCAGCGGAAGTCTAGCGCAGGAGACCCAGTACTTC
TRBJ1-5 | NA | TRBV27 | NA | CASTTQDLYFSNQPQHF | TGTGCCAGCACCACCCAGGACCTTTACTTTAGCAATCAGCCCCAGCATTTT
TRBJ1-2 | NA | TRBV6-6 | NA | CASSDSLYGYTF | TGTGCCAGCAGCGACAGCCTTTATGGCTACACCTTC
TRBJ2-2 | NA | TRBV21-1 | once | CASSETGPANTGELFF | TGTGCCAGCAGCGAAACAGGGCCCGCGAACACCGGGGAGCTGTTTTTT
TRBJ2-7 | TRBD1 | TRBV18 | NA | CASSPFGTGDEQYF | TGTGCCAGCTCACCATTCGGGACAGGGGACGAGCAGTACTTC
TRBJ2-2 | TRBD2 | TRBV19 | NA | CASSFRLAGNTGELFF | TGTGCCAGTAGTTTCCGACTAGCGGGGAACACCGGGGAGCTGTTTTTT
TRBJ2-3 | NA | TRBV4-2 | NA | CASSQDNLDTQYF | TGTGCCAGCAGCCAAGATAACTTAGATACGCAGTATTTT
TRBJ2-7 | NA | TRBV9 | NA | CASSVGLSNYEQYF | TGTGCCAGCAGCGTAGGACTATCGAACTACGAGCAGTACTTC
TRBJ1-5 | NA | TRBV7-8 | NA | CASSPDRNQPQHF | TGTGCCAGCAGCCCGGACAGAAATCAGCCCCAGCATTTT
TRBJ2-1 | TRBD1 | TRBV5-1 | NA | CASSSDRGDYNEQFF | TGCGCCAGCAGCTCAGACAGGGGGGACTACAATGAGCAGTTCTTC
TRBJ1-5 | TRBD1 | TRBV19 | NA | CASSGTGGEQPQHF | TGTGCCAGTAGTGGGACAGGGGGCGAACAGCCCCAGCATTTT
TRBJ1-1 | NA | TRBV2 | few | CASKALENTEAFF | TGTGCCAGCAAAGCCCTAGAGAACACTGAAGCTTTCTTT
TRBJ2-3 | NA | TRBV5-4 | once | CASSLASTDTQYF | TGTGCCAGCAGCTTGGCAAGCACAGATACGCAGTATTTT
TRBJ2-5 | NA | TRBV18 | NA | CASSTSAEETQYF | TGTGCCAGCTCAACGTCAGCGGAAGAGACCCAGTACTTC
TRBJ2-7 | NA | TRBV2 | NA | CASSGAASYEQYF | TGTGCCAGCAGTGGGGCAGCCTCCTACGAGCAGTACTTC
TRBJ2-7 | TRBD2 | TRBV11-1 | NA | CASSPGLAENYEQYF | TGTGCCAGCAGCCCGGGACTAGCGGAGAACTACGAGCAGTACTTC
TRBJ2-1 | TRBD2 | TRBV4-3 | NA | CASSSKRTSGTHNEQFF | TGCGCCAGCAGCTCTAAGAGGACTAGCGGGACCCACAATGAGCAGTTCTTC
TRBJ2-7 | NA | TRBV28 | NA | CASSLGRDHEQYF | TGTGCCAGCAGTTTAGGCAGGGACCACGAGCAGTACTTC
TRBJ2-1 | NA | TRBV19 | NA | CASSILGGGYNEQFF | TGTGCCAGTAGTATTCTTGGGGGAGGCTACAATGAGCAGTTCTTC
TRBJ1-5 | NA | TRBV6-5 | NA | CASSRQINQPQHF | TGTGCCAGCAGTCGACAGATTAATCAGCCCCAGCATTTT